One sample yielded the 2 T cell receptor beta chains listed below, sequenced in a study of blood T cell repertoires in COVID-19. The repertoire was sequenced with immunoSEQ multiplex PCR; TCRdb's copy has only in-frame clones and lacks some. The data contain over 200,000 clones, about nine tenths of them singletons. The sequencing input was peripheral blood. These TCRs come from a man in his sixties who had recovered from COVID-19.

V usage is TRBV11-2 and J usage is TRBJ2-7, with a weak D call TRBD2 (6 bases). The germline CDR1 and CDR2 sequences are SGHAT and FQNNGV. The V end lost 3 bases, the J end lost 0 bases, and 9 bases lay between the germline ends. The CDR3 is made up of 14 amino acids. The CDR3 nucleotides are TGTGCCAGCAGCTTGACTAGACCCTCCTACGAGCAGTACTTC. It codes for CASSLTRPSYEQYF.

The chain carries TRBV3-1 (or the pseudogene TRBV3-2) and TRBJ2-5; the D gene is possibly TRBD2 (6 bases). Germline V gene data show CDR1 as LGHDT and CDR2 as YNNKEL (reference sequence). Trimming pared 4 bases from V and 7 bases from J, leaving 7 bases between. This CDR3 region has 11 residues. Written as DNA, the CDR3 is TGTGCCAGCAGCCCCGGGGGGACCCAGTACTTC. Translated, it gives CASSPGGTQYF.